A selection of T cell receptor beta chains follows, all from one sample in a study of T cells in localized non-small cell lung cancer. Assay: immunoSEQ multiplex PCR; the TCRdb copy retains only in-frame clones and omits some. The sample consists of around 41,000 clones, approximately 91% of them appearing once. The source was peripheral blood, collected before any cancer treatment. The receptors were gathered from a female donor over 55 with stage I squamous cell lung carcinoma. The CDR3 runs from the conserved cysteine through the conserved F or W. D genes are given only for firm matches. For some rows the clone size is stated as once, few or many, or as a class when expanded; others skip it.

>NA|TRBJ1-3|TRBV30|NA
TGTGCCTGGAGTCAGGATGGAAACACCATATATTTT
CAWSQDGNTIYF
>NA|TRBJ2-3|TRBV2|TRBD2
TGTGCCAGCAGTGCTAGCGGGATCGCAGATACGCAGTATTTT
CASSASGIADTQYF
>NA|TRBJ2-1|TRBV5-1|TRBD1
TGCGCCAGCAGCGATTTACAGGGGAATGAGCAGTTCTTC
CASSDLQGNEQFF
>few|TRBJ1-1|TRBV6-1|NA
TGTGCCAGCAGACCTTCCACTGAAGCTTTCTTT
CASRPSTEAFF
>NA|TRBJ2-3|TRBV11-2|TRBD2
TGTGCCAGCAGCTTAGTCAGCGGGGAAGATACGCAGTATTTT
CASSLVSGEDTQYF
>NA|TRBJ2-2|TRBV19|NA
TGTGCCAGTAGTATCCCGGGACTGAGAAACACCGGGGAGCTGTTTTTT
CASSIPGLRNTGELFF
>once|TRBJ2-1|TRBV10-1|TRBD2
TGCGCCAGCAGTGAGCTGTTGGCGGGAGGGCCCCACAATGAGCAGTTCTTC
CASSELLAGGPHNEQFF
>NA|TRBJ1-5|TRBV4-3|TRBD1
TGCGCCAGCAGCCAAGACCTCCCAGGGGGCGGCAATCAGCCCCAGCATTTT
CASSQDLPGGGNQPQHF
>NA|TRBJ1-5|TRBV30|NA
TGTGCCTGGAGTGTACAGGACAGTTTAAGTTGGGTCGGGCCCCAGCATTTT
CAWSVQDSLSWVGPQHF
>NA|TRBJ2-5|TRBV7-2|TRBD2
TGTGCCAGCAGCTTTAGCGGGAGGGGGGAGACCCAGTACTTC
CASSFSGRGETQYF
>NA|TRBJ2-2|TRBV5-1|NA
TGCGCCAGCAGCTTGTTGGCAGTTAGCACCGGGGAGCTGTTTTTT
CASSLLAVSTGELFF
>medium-sized|TRBJ2-1|TRBV5-1|NA
TGCGCCAGCAGCCTGGACGGGGCTCGAGGGGGTGAGCAGTTCTTC
CASSLDGARGGEQFF
>few|TRBJ2-7|TRBV9|TRBD2
TGTGCCAGCAGCTTCCGAGCGGGAGTTGAGTACGAGCAGTACTTC
CASSFRAGVEYEQYF
>NA|TRBJ2-3|TRBV5-1|NA
TGCGCCAGCAGCTTTGGACAGCCCACAGATACGCAGTATTTT
CASSFGQPTDTQYF
>NA|TRBJ1-2|TRBV19|NA
TGTGCCAGTAGTATCGGAAGGAGCTATGGCTACACCTTC
CASSIGRSYGYTF
>once|TRBJ1-1|TRBV5-1|NA
TGCGCCAGCAGCATTGGGACACCGAACACTGAAGCTTTCTTT
CASSIGTPNTEAFF
>NA|TRBJ2-1|TRBV30|NA
TGTGCCTGGAGTCTGGGGATTGACTACAATGAGCAGTTCTTC
CAWSLGIDYNEQFF
>NA|TRBJ1-5|TRBV28|TRBD1
TGTGCCAGCAGCATTGTGTTAGGGGGCATCCCTCAGCCCCAGCATTTT
CASSIVLGGIPQPQHF
>NA|TRBJ2-1|TRBV9|TRBD2
TGTGCCAGCAGCGTCGGACTAGCGGGCTCCTACAATGAGCAGTTCTTC
CASSVGLAGSYNEQFF
>NA|TRBJ1-5|TRBV6-6|TRBD1
TGTGCCAGCAGCTCGGACAGGAATTATAGCAATCAGCCCCAGCATTTT
CASSSDRNYSNQPQHF
>NA|TRBJ2-3|TRBV18|NA
TGTGCCAGCTCACCACCGGTAGTAGATACGCAGTATTTT
CASSPPVVDTQYF
>once|TRBJ2-1|TRBV7-9|TRBD2
TGTGCCAGCAGCCCGTTACTAGCGGGAGGGGGCGACCAGTTCTTC
CASSPLLAGGGDQFF
>NA|TRBJ1-3|TRBV5-1|NA
TGCGCCAGCAGCTTGGATGGCGCCGCTACCATATATTTT
CASSLDGAATIYF
>NA|TRBJ1-6|TRBV30|NA
TGTGCCTGGAGTGTAATTCTGTCGGGGAATTCACCCCTCCACTTT
CAWSVILSGNSPLHF
>NA|TRBJ2-7|TRBV6-1|TRBD2
TGTGCCAGCAGCGACAGCGGGAGAGGTGGCGAGCAGTACTTC
CASSDSGRGGEQYF
>NA|TRBJ2-3|TRBV28|TRBD2
TGTGCCAGCAGCGGGGGGGGAACGACAGATACGCAGTATTTT
CASSGGGTTDTQYF
>NA|TRBJ2-1|TRBV6-1|TRBD2
TGTGCCAGCAGTGCCGGGACTAGCGGGAAAAGGGAGCAGTTCTTC
CASSAGTSGKREQFF
>NA|TRBJ2-3|TRBV11-3|NA
TGTGCCAGCAGCCGAGGGGGGATCACAGATACGCAGTATTTT
CASSRGGITDTQYF
>once|TRBJ2-3|TRBV18|NA
TGTGCCAGCTCACCGCGGCTAGCCACAGATACGCAGTATTTT
CASSPRLATDTQYF
>NA|TRBJ1-1|TRBV7-3|NA
TGTGCCAGCAGCTTAGGGGAGAACACTGAAGCTTTCTTT
CASSLGENTEAFF
>NA|TRBJ1-2|TRBV18|NA
TGTGCCAGCTCCCTCCCAGTCAACGACTATGGCTACACCTTC
CASSLPVNDYGYTF
>NA|TRBJ2-2|TRBV11-2|NA
TGTGCCAGCAGCTTAGTACGTCAGACCACCGGGGAGCTGTTTTTT
CASSLVRQTTGELFF
>NA|TRBJ2-5|TRBV4-2|NA
TGTGCCAGCAGCCAAGAAGAGGGAACCCAGTACTTC
CASSQEEGTQYF
>NA|TRBJ1-3|TRBV6-1|NA
TGTGCCAGCAGTGAAGCTCCCCCGGGTGGTACCATATATTTT
CASSEAPPGGTIYF
>NA|TRBJ1-3|TRBV9|NA
TGTGCCAGCAGCGTAGAGGCCGCTCCTGGAAACACCATATATTTT
CASSVEAAPGNTIYF
>NA|TRBJ2-2|TRBV4-3|NA
TGCGCCAGCAGCCAAGTCTGGGAAACGGTCACCGGGGAGCTGTTTTTT
CASSQVWETVTGELFF
>NA|TRBJ2-2|TRBV6-1|TRBD1
TGTGCGCTCTACAGGGGGGTGGGCAACACCGGGGAGCTGTTTTTT
CALYRGVGNTGELFF
>once|TRBJ1-1|TRBV5-4|NA
TGTGCCAGCAGCTTGCAGGGGATGAACACTGAAGCTTTCTTT
CASSLQGMNTEAFF
>few|TRBJ2-7|TRBV7-3|TRBD2
TGTGCCAGCAGCTTAGGAACTGGCGGGAGCTGGTCCTACGAGCAGTACTTC
CASSLGTGGSWSYEQYF